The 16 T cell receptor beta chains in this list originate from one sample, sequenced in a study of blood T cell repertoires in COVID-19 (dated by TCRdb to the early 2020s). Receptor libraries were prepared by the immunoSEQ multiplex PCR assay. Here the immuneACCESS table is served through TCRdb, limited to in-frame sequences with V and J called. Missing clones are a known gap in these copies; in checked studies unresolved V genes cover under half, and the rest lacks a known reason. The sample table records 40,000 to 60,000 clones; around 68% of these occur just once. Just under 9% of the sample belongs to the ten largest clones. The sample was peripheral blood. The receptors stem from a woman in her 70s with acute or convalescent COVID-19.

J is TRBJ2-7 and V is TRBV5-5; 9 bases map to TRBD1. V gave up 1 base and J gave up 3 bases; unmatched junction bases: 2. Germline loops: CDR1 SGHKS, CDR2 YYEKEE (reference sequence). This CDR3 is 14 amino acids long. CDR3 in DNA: TGTGCCAGCAGCTTGACAGGGGGCGGCTACGAGCAGTACTTC. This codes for CASSLTGGGYEQYF.

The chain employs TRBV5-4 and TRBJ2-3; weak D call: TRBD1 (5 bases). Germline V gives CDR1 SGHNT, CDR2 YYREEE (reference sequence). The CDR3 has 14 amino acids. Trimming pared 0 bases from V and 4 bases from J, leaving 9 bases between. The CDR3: CASSLAGPADTQYF. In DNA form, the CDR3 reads TGTGCCAGCAGCTTGGCAGGGCCCGCAGATACGCAGTATTTT.

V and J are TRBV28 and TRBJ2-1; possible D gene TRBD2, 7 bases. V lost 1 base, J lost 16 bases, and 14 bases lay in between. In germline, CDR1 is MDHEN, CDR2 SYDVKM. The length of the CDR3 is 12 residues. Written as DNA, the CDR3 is TGTGCCAGCAGTTTATTCGGGGGGCGCGATTTCTTC. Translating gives CASSLFGGRDFF. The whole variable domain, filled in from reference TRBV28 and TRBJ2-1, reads DVKVTQSSRYLVKRTGEKVFLECVQDMDHENMFWYRQDPGLGLRLIYFSYDVKMKEKGDIPEGYSVSREKKERFSLILESASTNQTSMYLCASSLFGGRDFFGPGTRLTVL.

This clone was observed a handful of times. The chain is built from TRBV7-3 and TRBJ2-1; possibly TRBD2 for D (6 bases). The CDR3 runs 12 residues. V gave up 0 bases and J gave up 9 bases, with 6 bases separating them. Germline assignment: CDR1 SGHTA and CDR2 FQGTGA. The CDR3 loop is CASSLTGGEQFF. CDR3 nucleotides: TGTGCCAGCAGCTTAACCGGGGGTGAGCAGTTCTTC.

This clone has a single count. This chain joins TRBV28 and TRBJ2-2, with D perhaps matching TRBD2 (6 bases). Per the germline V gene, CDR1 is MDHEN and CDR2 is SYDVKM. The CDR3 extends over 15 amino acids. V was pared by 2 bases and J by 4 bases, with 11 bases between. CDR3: CASSLGGAGTGELFF. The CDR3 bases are TGTGCCAGCAGTTTAGGAGGGGCTGGCACCGGGGAGCTGTTTTTT.

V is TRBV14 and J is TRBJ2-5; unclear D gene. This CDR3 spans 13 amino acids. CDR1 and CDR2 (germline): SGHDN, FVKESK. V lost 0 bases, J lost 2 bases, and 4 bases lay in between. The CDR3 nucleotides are TGTGCCAGCAGCCAAGAAACTCAAGAGACCCAGTACTTC. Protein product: CASSQETQETQYF.

The CDR3 protein is CASSWGEGTQYF. In DNA, the CDR3 is TGTGCCAGCAGCTGGGGGGAGGGGACCCAGTACTTC. The chain is built from TRBV5-8 and TRBJ2-5; 7 bases are a match to TRBD2. The CDR3 extends over 12 amino acids. V was clipped by 3 bases and J by 7 bases; unmatched bases: 3. Germline V gives CDR1 SGHTS, CDR2 YDEGEE.

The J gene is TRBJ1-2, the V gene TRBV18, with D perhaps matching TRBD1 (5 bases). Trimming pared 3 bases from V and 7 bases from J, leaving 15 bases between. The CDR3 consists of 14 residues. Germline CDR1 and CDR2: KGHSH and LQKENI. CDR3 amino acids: CASSPTGGELGYTF. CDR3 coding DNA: TGTGCCAGCTCACCTACCGGGGGGGAGCTTGGCTACACCTTC.

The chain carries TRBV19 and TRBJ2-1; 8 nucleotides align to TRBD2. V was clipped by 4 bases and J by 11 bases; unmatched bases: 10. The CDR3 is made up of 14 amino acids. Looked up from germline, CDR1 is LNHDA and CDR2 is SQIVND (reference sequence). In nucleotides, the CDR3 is TGTGCCAGTAGTAACCCTCGGGAGGGGACTAAGCAGTTCTTC. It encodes CASSNPREGTKQFF.

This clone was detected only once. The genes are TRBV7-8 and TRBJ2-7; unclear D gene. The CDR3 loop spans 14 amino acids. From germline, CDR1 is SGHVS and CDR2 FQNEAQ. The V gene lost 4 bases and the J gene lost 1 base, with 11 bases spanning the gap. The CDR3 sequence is CASSYFDSSYEQYF. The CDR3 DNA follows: TGTGCCAGCAGCTATTTCGACTCTTCCTACGAGCAGTACTTC.

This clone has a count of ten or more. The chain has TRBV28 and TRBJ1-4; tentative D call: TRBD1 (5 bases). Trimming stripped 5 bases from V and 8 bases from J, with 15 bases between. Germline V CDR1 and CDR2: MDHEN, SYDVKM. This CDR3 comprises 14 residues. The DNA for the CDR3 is TGTGCCAGCAGTGACGGACAAGAGAGGGAAAAACTGTTTTTT. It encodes CASSDGQEREKLFF.

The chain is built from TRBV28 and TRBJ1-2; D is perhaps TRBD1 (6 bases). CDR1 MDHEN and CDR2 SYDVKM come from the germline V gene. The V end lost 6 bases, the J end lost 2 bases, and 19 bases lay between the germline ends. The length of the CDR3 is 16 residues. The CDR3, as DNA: TGTGCCAGCAGATCTCCTCAAGGGGGTATCAACTATGGCTACACCTTC. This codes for CASRSPQGGINYGYTF.

In DNA, the CDR3 is TGTGCCATCGCCCCGGGGAACGCCCAAGAGACCCAGTACTTC. This gives the protein CAIAPGNAQETQYF. This chain connects TRBV10-3 to TRBJ2-5, with D possibly matching TRBD2 (5 bases). This CDR3 has 14 residues. V was shortened by 8 bases and J by 1 base, with 14 bases between the two germline ends. The germline gives CDR1 ENHRY, CDR2 SYGVKD.

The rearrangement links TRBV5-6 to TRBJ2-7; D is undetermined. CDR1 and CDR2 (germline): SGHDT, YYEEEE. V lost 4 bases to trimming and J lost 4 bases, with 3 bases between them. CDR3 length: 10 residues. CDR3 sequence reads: CASSQYEQYF. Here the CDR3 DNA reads TGTGCCAGCAGCCAATACGAGCAGTACTTC.

The CDR3 is CASSQDRANTGELFF. The DNA of the CDR3 is TGCGCCAGCAGCCAAGACAGGGCGAACACCGGGGAGCTGTTTTTT. The J gene is TRBJ2-2, the V gene TRBV4-3; possibly TRBD1 for D (5 bases). V was shortened by 0 bases and J by 0 bases, with 5 bases between the two germline ends. This CDR3 has 15 amino acids. Germline V gene lookup returns CDR1 LGHNA and CDR2 YSLEER.

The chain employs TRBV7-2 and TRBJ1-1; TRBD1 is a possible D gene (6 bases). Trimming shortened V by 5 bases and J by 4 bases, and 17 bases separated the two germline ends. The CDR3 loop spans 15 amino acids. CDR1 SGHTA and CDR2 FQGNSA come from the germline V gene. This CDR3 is CASSPQGVAGTEAFF. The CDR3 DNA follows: TGTGCCAGCAGCCCACAGGGAGTAGCGGGCACTGAAGCTTTCTTT.